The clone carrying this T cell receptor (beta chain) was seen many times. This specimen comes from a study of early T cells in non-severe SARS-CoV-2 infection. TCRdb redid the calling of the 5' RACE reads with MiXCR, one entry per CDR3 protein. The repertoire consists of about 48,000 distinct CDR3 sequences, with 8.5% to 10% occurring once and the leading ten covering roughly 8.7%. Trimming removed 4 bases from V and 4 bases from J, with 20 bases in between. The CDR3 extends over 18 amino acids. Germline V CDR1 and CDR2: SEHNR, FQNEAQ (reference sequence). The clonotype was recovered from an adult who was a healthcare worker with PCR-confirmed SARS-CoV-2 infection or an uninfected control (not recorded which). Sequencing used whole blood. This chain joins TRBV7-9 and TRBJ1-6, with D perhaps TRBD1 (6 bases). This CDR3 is CASSSPGVGQGYNSPLHF. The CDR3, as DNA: TGTGCCAGCAGCTCCCCGGGCGTTGGTCAGGGGTATAATTCACCCCTCCACTTT. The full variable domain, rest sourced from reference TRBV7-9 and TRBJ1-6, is DTGVSQNPRHKITKRGQNVTFRCDPISEHNRLYWYRQTLGQGPEFLTYFQNEAQLEKSRLLSDRFSAERPKGSFSTLEIQRTEQGDSAMYLCASSSPGVGQGYNSPLHFGNGTRLTVT.